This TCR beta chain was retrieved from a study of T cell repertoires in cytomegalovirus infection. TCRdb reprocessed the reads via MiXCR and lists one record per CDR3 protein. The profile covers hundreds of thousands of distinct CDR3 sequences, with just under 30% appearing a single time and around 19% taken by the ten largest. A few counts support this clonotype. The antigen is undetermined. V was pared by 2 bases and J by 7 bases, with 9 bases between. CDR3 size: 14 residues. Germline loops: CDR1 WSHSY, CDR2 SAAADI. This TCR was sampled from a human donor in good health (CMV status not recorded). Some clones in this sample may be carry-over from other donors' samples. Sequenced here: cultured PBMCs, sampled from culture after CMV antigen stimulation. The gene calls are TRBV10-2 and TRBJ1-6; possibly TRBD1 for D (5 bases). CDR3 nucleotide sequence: TGCGCCAGCAGTGAGCCAGGGAGGAATTCACCCCTCCACTTT. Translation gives CASSEPGRNSPLHF.